This T cell receptor (beta chain) is from a study of CD8 T cells in ankylosing spondylitis. Whole-study findings and limits: Roughly eight highly homologous variants made up a TCR beta motif, and this motif appeared characteristic of ankylosing spondylitis blood. As reported, disease-linked clones showed significant enrichment in matched ankylosing spondylitis synovial fluid.

Germline CDR1 is KGHDR and CDR2 is SFDVKD. The V and J ends lost 5 bases and 7 bases respectively, with 10 bases between them. This CDR3 is 12 amino acids long. Notes on this clonotype: As yet, its antigen is unknown.

Molecular-barcoded quantitative 5'-RACE produced these TCR beta libraries. TCRdb reanalysed the 5' RACE reads using MiXCR and keeps one entry per CDR3 protein. Altogether some 700,000 distinct CDR3 sequences are present, around 17% being singletons, with the ten largest covering about 20%. The sequence derives from a male donor with ankylosing spondylitis. V gene TRBV24-1 combines with J gene TRBJ2-5; D is unresolved. The sample comprised blood, either unsorted or a sorted T cell fraction (not recorded which). CDR3 sequence: CATSGNTLTQYF. The CDR3 nucleotides are TGTGCCACCAGTGGTAACACCCTGACCCAGTACTTC.